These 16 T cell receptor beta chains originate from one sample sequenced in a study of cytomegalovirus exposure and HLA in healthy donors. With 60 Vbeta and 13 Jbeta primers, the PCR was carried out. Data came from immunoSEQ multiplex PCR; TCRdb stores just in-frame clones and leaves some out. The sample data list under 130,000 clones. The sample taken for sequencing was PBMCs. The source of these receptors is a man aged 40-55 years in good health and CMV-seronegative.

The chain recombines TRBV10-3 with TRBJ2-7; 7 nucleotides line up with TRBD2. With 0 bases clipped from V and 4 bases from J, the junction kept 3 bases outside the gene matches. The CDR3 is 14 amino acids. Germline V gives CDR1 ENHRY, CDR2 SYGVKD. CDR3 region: CAISESIGGYEQYF. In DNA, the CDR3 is TGTGCCATCAGTGAGTCGATCGGGGGGTACGAGCAGTACTTC.

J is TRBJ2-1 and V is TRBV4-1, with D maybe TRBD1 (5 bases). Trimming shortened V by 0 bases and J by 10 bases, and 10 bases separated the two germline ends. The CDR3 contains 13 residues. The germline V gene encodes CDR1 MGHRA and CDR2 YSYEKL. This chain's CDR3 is CASSQEGAREQFF. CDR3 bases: TGCGCCAGCAGCCAAGAAGGGGCTCGGGAGCAGTTCTTC.

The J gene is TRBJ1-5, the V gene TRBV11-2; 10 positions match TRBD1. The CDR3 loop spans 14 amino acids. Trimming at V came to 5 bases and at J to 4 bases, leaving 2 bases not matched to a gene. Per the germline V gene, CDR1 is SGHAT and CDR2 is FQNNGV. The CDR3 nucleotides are TGTGCCAGCAGCGGGGACAGGGGTAATCAGCCCCAGCATTTT. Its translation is CASSGDRGNQPQHF.

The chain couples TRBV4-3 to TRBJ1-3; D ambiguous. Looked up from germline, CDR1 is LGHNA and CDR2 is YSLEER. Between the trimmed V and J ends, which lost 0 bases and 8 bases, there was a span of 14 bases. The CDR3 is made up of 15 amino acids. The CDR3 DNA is TGCGCCAGCAGCCAAGATCGCGGAAGGAAGGACACCATATATTTT. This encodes CASSQDRGRKDTIYF.

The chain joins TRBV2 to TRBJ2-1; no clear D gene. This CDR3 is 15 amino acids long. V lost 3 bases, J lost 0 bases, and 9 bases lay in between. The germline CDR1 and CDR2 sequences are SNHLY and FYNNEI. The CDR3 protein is CASSETPISYNEQFF. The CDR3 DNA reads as TGTGCCAGCAGTGAGACTCCCATCTCCTACAATGAGCAGTTCTTC.

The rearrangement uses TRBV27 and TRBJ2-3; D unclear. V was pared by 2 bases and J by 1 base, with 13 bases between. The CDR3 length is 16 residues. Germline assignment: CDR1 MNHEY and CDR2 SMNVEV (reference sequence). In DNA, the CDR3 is TGTGCCAGCAGTTTACAGGCTTTGGTTGGCACAGATACGCAGTATTTT. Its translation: CASSLQALVGTDTQYF.

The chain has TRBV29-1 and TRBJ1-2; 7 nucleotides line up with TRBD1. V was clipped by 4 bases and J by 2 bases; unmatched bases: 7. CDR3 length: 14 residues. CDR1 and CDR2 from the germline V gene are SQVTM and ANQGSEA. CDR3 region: CSVVDRVVNYGYTF. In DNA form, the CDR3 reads TGCAGCGTTGTAGACAGGGTAGTAAACTATGGCTACACCTTC.

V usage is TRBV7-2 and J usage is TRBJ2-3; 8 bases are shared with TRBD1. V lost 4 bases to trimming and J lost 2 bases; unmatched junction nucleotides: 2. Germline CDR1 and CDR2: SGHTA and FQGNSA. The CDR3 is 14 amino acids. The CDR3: CASSSTGVTDTQYF. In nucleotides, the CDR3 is TGTGCCAGCAGCTCGACAGGGGTCACAGATACGCAGTATTTT.

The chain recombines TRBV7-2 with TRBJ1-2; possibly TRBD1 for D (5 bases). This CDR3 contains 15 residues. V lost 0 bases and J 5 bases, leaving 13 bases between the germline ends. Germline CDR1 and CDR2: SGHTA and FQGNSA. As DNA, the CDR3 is TGTGCCAGCAGCTTAGCGGGGCTTTATGGGTATGGCTACACCTTC. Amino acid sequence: CASSLAGLYGYGYTF.

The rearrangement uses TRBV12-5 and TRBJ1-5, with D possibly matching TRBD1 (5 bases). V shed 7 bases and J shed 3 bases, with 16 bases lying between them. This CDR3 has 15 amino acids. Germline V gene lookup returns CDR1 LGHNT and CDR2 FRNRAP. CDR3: CASALGGGDNQPQHF. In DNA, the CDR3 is TGTGCTAGTGCCCTTGGGGGAGGAGACAATCAGCCCCAGCATTTT.

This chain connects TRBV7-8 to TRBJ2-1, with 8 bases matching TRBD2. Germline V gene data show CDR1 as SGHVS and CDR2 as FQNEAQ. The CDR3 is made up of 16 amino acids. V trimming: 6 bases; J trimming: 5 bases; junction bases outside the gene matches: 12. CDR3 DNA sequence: TGTGCCAGCAGTCGGGAGGGTCGAGGGTCGGACAATGAGCAGTTCTTC. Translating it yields CASSREGRGSDNEQFF. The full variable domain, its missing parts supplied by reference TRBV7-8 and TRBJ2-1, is GAGVSQSPRYKVAKRGQDVALRCDPISGHVSLFWYQQALGQGPEFLTYFQNEAQLDKSGLPSDRFFAERPEGSVSTLKIQRTQQEDSAVYLCASSREGRGSDNEQFFGPGTRLTVL.

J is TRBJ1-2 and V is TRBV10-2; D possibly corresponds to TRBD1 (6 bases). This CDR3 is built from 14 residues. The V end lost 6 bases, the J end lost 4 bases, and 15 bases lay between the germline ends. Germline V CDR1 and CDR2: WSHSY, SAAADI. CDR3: CASRSRDKIYGYTF. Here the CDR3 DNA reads TGCGCCAGCAGGTCCCGGGACAAGATCTATGGCTACACCTTC.

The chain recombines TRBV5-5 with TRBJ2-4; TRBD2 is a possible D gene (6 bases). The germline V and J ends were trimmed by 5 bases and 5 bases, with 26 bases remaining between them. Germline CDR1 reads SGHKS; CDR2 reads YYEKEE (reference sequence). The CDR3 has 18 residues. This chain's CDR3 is CASSSPTGPTGLQNIQYF. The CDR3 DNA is TGTGCCAGCAGTTCACCCACGGGACCGACCGGACTACAAAACATTCAGTACTTC.

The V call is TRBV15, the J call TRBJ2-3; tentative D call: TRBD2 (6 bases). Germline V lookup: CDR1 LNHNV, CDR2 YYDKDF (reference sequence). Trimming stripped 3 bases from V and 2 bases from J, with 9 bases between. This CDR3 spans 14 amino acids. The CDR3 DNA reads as TGTGCCACCAGCAGTGGCGGGACCACAGATACGCAGTATTTT. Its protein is CATSSGGTTDTQYF.

The CDR3 region is CAISESRVGKNIQYF. The CDR3, as DNA: TGTGCCATCAGTGAGTCACGGGTGGGCAAAAACATTCAGTACTTC. The chain links TRBV10-3 to TRBJ2-4, with D unresolved. V lost 0 bases, J lost 3 bases, and 9 bases lay in between. The germline CDR1 and CDR2 sequences are ENHRY and SYGVKD. The CDR3 extends over 15 amino acids.

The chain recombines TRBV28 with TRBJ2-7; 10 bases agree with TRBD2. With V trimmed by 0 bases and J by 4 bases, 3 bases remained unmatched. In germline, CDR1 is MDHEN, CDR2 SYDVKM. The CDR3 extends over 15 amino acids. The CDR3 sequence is CASSLWASGRYEQYF. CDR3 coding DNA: TGTGCCAGCAGTTTATGGGCTAGCGGGAGATACGAGCAGTACTTC.